The present T cell receptor (beta chain) was sequenced within a study of OX40 agonist ivuxolimab in advanced cancers. Context from the whole study: Ivuxolimab, which targeted the costimulatory receptor OX40 (CD134), was an agonistic, fully human IgG2 monoclonal antibody. Of the roughly 52 dose-escalation patients, hepatocellular carcinoma was present in around 20, melanoma in approximately 15, renal cell carcinoma in 9 and head and neck cancer in 9. Intravenous ivuxolimab was administered to patients every 2 weeks at six dose levels: 0.01, 0.1, 0.3, 1.5, 3 and 10 mg/kg. A male proportion of around 81% and a mean age of approximately 60 years, ranging from roughly 20 to 80, were recorded for the dose-escalation cohort. Peripheral TCRbeta sequencing aimed to test whether ivuxolimab altered TCR sequence diversity and caused clonal T-cell expansion. Patients were allowed to have had prior anti-PD-1, anti-PD-L1 or anti-CTLA-4 therapy, and around two fifths of the dose-escalation patients had been treated with checkpoint inhibitors. The paper covers the monotherapy dose-escalation part of the phase I ivuxolimab trial, which included N ≈ 52 patients. Partial responses occurred in three dose-escalation patients: two with cutaneous melanoma and one with hepatocellular carcinoma. General findings and caveats noted by the study authors: After ivuxolimab, expanded clones were on average more numerous among CD8+ T cells than among CD4+ T cells. Low levels of normalized T-cell clonal expansion were also seen in some patients who did not respond. At doses from 0.1 to 3.0 mg/kg, clonal expansion was seen in both CD4+ and CD8+ blood T cells between baseline and week 6. In the 0.1-3.0 mg/kg groups, partial responders had among the lowest normalized peripheral clonal expansion, particularly in CD8+ T cells. The antigen specificity of the clonally expanded peripheral T cells was not determined.

Notes on this clone: Its specific antigen is unknown. Base-call qualities are not available, and no considerably larger clone is one nucleotide away.

The germline ends are 18 bases apart after V is trimmed by 2 bases and J by 7 bases. Including cysteine and phenylalanine, the CDR3 has 16 amino acids. CDR3 DNA is the only sequence kept; it has 48 bases, read in frame from the first base. The CDR1 and CDR2 encoded by the germline V gene are SGHVS and FNYEAQ. Patients with autoimmune disease history or receiving systemic immunosuppression were excluded from the trial. Peripheral blood for TCR sequencing was collected from all dose cohorts at baseline, on cycle 4 day 1, and on cycle 7 day 1. The samples were taken from a phase I, first-in-human, multicenter, open-label dose-escalation trial of ivuxolimab. Adults with locally advanced or metastatic melanoma, renal cell, hepatocellular, or head and neck squamous cell carcinoma were enrolled in the trial. Before TCR sequencing, CD4+ and CD8+ T cells were separately sorted from peripheral blood. Genomic DNA was extracted from sorted cells for sequencing of the TCRbeta CDR3 region. TCRbeta CDR3 regions were sequenced using the immunoSEQ Assay. TCRdb carries this immuneACCESS record with in-frame sequences only. Its versions omit some clonotypes, under half of them owing to an unresolved V gene in the studies checked, with the rest unexplained. For this sample the table gives 70,000 to 85,000 clones, of which 94% were detected only once. About 10% of the sample lies in the top ten.

This receptor was taken from an adult with an advanced solid tumor such as melanoma, head and neck, liver or kidney cancer. The chain is assembled from TRBV7-6 and TRBJ2-1; the D gene is possibly TRBD1 or TRBD2, with 5 bases matching each. Specimen: CD4+ or CD8+ T cells sorted from blood, collected in a trial of the OX40 agonist ivuxolimab. The CDR3 region has the sequence CASSLSVGALGNEQFF. In nucleotides, the sequence is TGTGCCAGCAGCTTATCCGTCGGGGCGTTGGGTAATGAGCAGTTCTTC.